This TCR beta chain was observed in a study of CD8 T cells in Susac syndrome. The sample holds one count of this clonotype. Germline V gene lookup returns CDR1 SQVTM and CDR2 ANQGSEA. J lost 8 bases, V lost 5 bases, and 7 bases had no gene match. CDR3 length: 15 amino acids. An amount of RNA that ranged from 0.5 to 1 ug was reverse transcribed with random hexamers. By means of immunoSEQ multiplex PCR, TCR beta CDR3 spanning 54 Vbeta and 13 Jbeta underwent amplification. TCRdb re-derived calls from the immunoSEQ multiplex PCR reads in MiXCR, one entry per CDR3 protein. The sample includes more than 150,000 distinct CDR3 sequences, approximately 96% seen only once; the top ten take roughly 0.15%. CD8+ and CD4+ blood T cells underwent TCR beta sequencing. Controls were healthy donors (matched for age and sex). The CD8+ and CD4+ T cells were negatively isolated, with the TEMRA cells enriched by FACS.

The chain is built from TRBV29-1 and TRBJ2-1, with 15 positions matching TRBD2. The receptor was isolated from a human donor in good health. Sequenced material: CD4+ T cells from PBMCs. The CDR3 DNA reads TGCAGCGTTCGGACTAGCGGGGGGGCCGCAGATGAGCAGTTCTTC. This encodes CSVRTSGGAADEQFF.